This TCR beta chain is drawn from a study of blood T cell repertoires in COVID-19. Study information: Samples of COVID-19 (acute and convalescent) were obtained from the United States, Italy and Spain. PBMCs, B-cell-depleted T cells, or T cells provided the cDNA or gDNA that made up the material.

The CDR3 extends over 14 amino acids. Trimming left V 3 bases short and J 0 bases short, with 9 bases between. Germline V gene lookup returns CDR1 LNHDA and CDR2 SQIVND (reference sequence). Authors' data handling: Amplification from reference gene primers served as the basis for estimated nucleated cell counts. Sequencing was performed with immunoSEQ multiplex PCR; in TCRdb, only in-frame clones are kept and a portion is missing. V and J calls and clone size are as listed in that table; D and trimming were resolved from the DNA. The data contain around 150,000 clones, 75% to 90% of them singletons. The sequence came from a woman aged 60-75 years with active COVID-19. The chain carries TRBV19 and TRBJ2-7; possible D gene TRBD1, 5 bases. Specimen: peripheral blood. CDR3: CASSIRASSYEQYF. In DNA form, the CDR3 reads TGTGCCAGTAGTATCAGGGCCTCCTCCTACGAGCAGTACTTC.